Below are 18 T cell receptor beta chains sequenced from a single sample in a study of T cells in localized non-small cell lung cancer. Some clones are missing from TCRdb's copy, which holds only in-frame ones; the method was immunoSEQ multiplex PCR. The table has approximately 3,200 clones, around 32% seen once. The sample in question was lung tumor tissue, obtained before any cancer treatment. The receptor source for this set is a man between 40 and 69 years old with stage III lung adenocarcinoma.

This clone has just a few counts. The chain recombines TRBV28 with TRBJ2-7; maybe TRBD2 (6 bases). This CDR3 is built from 12 residues. Trimming stripped 6 bases from V and 2 bases from J, with 8 bases between. Germline V gene data show CDR1 as MDHEN and CDR2 as SYDVKM. CDR3 nucleotides: TGTGCCAGCAGAGCGGGTACCTACGAGCAGTACTTC. It codes for CASRAGTYEQYF.

The chain is built from TRBV7-2 and TRBJ2-1; TRBD2 agrees at 10 bases. V was pared by 8 bases and J by 6 bases, with 4 bases of the junction left unmatched. The CDR3 loop spans 13 amino acids. The germline gives CDR1 SGHTA, CDR2 FQGNSA. CDR3 sequence (DNA): TGTGCCAGCGGGACTAGCGAAGTCAATGAGCAGTTCTTC. Amino acids: CASGTSEVNEQFF. The whole variable domain, remainder taken from reference TRBV7-2 and TRBJ2-1, is GAGVSQSPSNKVTEKGKDVELRCDPISGHTALYWYRQSLGQGLEFLIYFQGNSAPDKSGLPSDRFSAERTGGSVSTLTIQRTQQEDSAVYLCASGTSEVNEQFFGPGTRLTVL.

This chain joins TRBV29-1 and TRBJ1-3; D possibly corresponds to TRBD1 (5 bases). This CDR3 contains 13 residues. V was clipped by 7 bases and J by 0 bases, with 10 bases between them. From germline, CDR1 is SQVTM and CDR2 ANQGSEA. CDR3 nucleotides: TGCAGCGCCGGGACCCACTCTGGAAACACCATATATTTT. Amino acids: CSAGTHSGNTIYF. Based on the CDR3 plus reference TRBV29-1 and TRBJ1-3, the full variable domain is SAVISQKPSRDICQRGTSLTIQCQVDSQVTMMFWYRQQPGQSLTLIATANQGSEATYESGFVIDKFPISRPNLTFSTLTVSNMSPEDSSIYLCSAGTHSGNTIYFGEGSWLTVV.

This rearrangement joins TRBV9 to TRBJ2-7; D is unclear. CDR1 is SGDLS, CDR2 YYNGEE, per germline. The CDR3 has 13 amino acids. The ends were cut back, 5 bases at V and 7 bases at J, with 16 bases in the middle. This CDR3 reads CASSEERLGEQYF. DNA of the CDR3: TGTGCCAGCAGTGAAGAACGGCTCGGAGAGCAGTACTTC.

The gene calls are TRBV6-8 and TRBJ2-2, with no clear D. The germline V gene encodes CDR1 MNHGY and CDR2 SAAAGT. This CDR3 is 15 amino acids long. The V end lost 4 bases, the J end lost 0 bases, and 9 bases lay between the germline ends. The CDR3, as DNA: TGTGCCAGCAGTTCCACTCCCACGAACACCGGGGAGCTGTTTTTT. This translates into CASSSTPTNTGELFF.

The chain carries TRBV4-1 and TRBJ2-3; D possibly corresponds to TRBD2 (5 bases). Germline V gives CDR1 MGHRA, CDR2 YSYEKL. V was shortened by 1 base and J by 4 bases, with 18 bases between the two germline ends. This CDR3 contains 17 residues. This CDR3 is CASSQGGARERADTQYF. The CDR3 nucleotides read TGCGCCAGCAGCCAAGGAGGAGCTAGAGAGAGGGCAGATACGCAGTATTTT.

V gene TRBV19 combines with J gene TRBJ1-2, with no clear D. The ends were cut back, 5 bases at V and 4 bases at J, with 14 bases in the middle. This CDR3 has 14 residues. CDR1 LNHDA and CDR2 SQIVND come from the germline V gene (reference sequence). This chain's CDR3 is CASSLPLMTYGYTF. CDR3 DNA sequence: TGTGCCAGTAGTCTCCCGTTGATGACCTATGGCTACACCTTC.

The V gene is TRBV28, the J gene TRBJ2-1; D uncertain. Trimming stripped 6 bases from V and 7 bases from J, with 10 bases between. This CDR3 has 12 residues. In germline, CDR1 is MDHEN, CDR2 SYDVKM. CDR3 loop: CASSYRVNEQFF. The CDR3 DNA sequence: TGTGCCAGCAGCTATAGGGTAAATGAGCAGTTCTTC.

This clone is classed as large (0.1 to 1%). The CDR3 region is CASSVGRVVRNTIYF. In DNA, the CDR3 is TGTGCCAGCAGCGTAGGTCGGGTAGTCCGTAACACCATATATTTT. This sequence joins TRBV9 and TRBJ1-3; no clear D gene. The CDR3 is 15 amino acids. Germline lookup yields CDR1 SGDLS and CDR2 YYNGEE. Trimming took 0 bases from V and 7 from J, leaving 14 bases between them.

The gene calls are TRBV14 and TRBJ1-1; D is undetermined. Trimming stripped 4 bases from V and 0 bases from J, with 12 bases between. Germline V CDR1 and CDR2: SGHDN, FVKESK. This CDR3 is built from 15 residues. For the CDR3, the DNA is TGTGCCAGCAGCCGCTCGGGAGCCTTGAACACTGAAGCTTTCTTT. This codes for CASSRSGALNTEAFF.

This clone was counted a few times. The DNA for the CDR3 is TGTGCCAGCAGTAAAGCGGGGGGGCGAGAGACCCAGTACTTC. Translated, it gives CASSKAGGRETQYF. V is TRBV6-8 and J is TRBJ2-5; the match to TRBD2 covers 10 bases. The CDR3 contains 14 residues. Trimming removed 5 bases from V and 4 bases from J; junction bases left unmatched: 4. CDR1 and CDR2 (germline): MNHGY, SAAAGT.

The V gene is TRBV5-1, the J gene TRBJ1-2, with 7 nucleotides matching TRBD1. The CDR3 sequence is 15 residues long. CDR1 and CDR2 (germline): SGHRS, YFSETQ. Losses at the gene ends were 4 bases for V and 5 bases for J; bases not matched to a gene: 11. DNA for the CDR3: TGCGCCAGCAGCCCGCAACAGGGGACGGCTTATGGCTACACCTTC. Its translation: CASSPQQGTAYGYTF.

J is TRBJ2-2 and V is TRBV10-2; 7 bases agree with TRBD1. The germline gives CDR1 WSHSY, CDR2 SAAADI. The V gene end was trimmed by 2 bases and the J gene end by 1 base; junction bases not matched to a gene: 4. The CDR3 extends over 16 amino acids. The CDR3 nucleotides read TGCGCCAGCAGTGAGGGCCGGGACAGGAACACCGGGGAGCTGTTTTTT. Its translation: CASSEGRDRNTGELFF.

By sample fraction, this clone is large. This chain connects TRBV14 to TRBJ1-1; unclear D gene. CDR1 is SGHDN, CDR2 FVKESK, per germline. The CDR3 has 14 amino acids. V was cut by 4 bases and J by 5 bases, with 14 bases left in between. The CDR3 loop reads CASSLKPRGTEAFF. For the CDR3, the DNA is TGTGCCAGCAGCCTAAAACCGCGGGGAACTGAAGCTTTCTTT.

The rearrangement uses TRBV15 and TRBJ2-5; TRBD1 might be the D (6 bases). V gave up 0 bases and J gave up 4 bases, with 15 bases separating them. The CDR3 covers 16 residues. Germline V gives CDR1 LNHNV, CDR2 YYDKDF (reference sequence). For the CDR3, the DNA is TGTGCCACCAGCAGAGACAGGGGATTTGATGGAGAGACCCAGTACTTC. This sequence encodes CATSRDRGFDGETQYF.

The chain carries TRBV5-1 and TRBJ2-3; TRBD2 might be the D (5 bases). The CDR3 is 15 residues long. V shed 2 bases and J shed 0 bases, with 10 bases lying between them. Germline-derived CDR1 and CDR2 are SGHRS and YFSETQ. CDR3 in DNA: TGCGCCAGCAGCTTTACTAGGGCTAGCACAGATACGCAGTATTTT. Translating it yields CASSFTRASTDTQYF.

This rearrangement joins TRBV11-3 to TRBJ1-1; the D is unclear. Germline CDR1 SGHNT, CDR2 YENEEA. V gave up 5 bases and J gave up 0 bases, with 16 bases separating them. This CDR3 contains 16 residues. The CDR3 coding sequence is TGTGCCAGCAGCCCCATTAGATTATACATGAACACTGAAGCTTTCTTT. This sequence encodes CASSPIRLYMNTEAFF.

The V gene is TRBV11-3, the J gene TRBJ2-1; 10 positions match TRBD2. The CDR3 contains 18 residues. Losses at the gene ends were 4 bases for V and 4 bases for J; bases not matched to a gene: 13. The V gene's germline CDR1 is SGHNT and CDR2 YENEEA. CDR3 residues: CASSSWGSTSGLYNEQFF. The DNA of the CDR3 is TGTGCCAGCAGCTCCTGGGGGTCGACTAGCGGGCTGTACAATGAGCAGTTCTTC. The entire variable domain, with the rest obtained from reference TRBV11-3 and TRBJ2-1, is as follows: EAGVVQSPRYKIIEKKQPVAFWCNPISGHNTLYWYLQNLGQGPELLIRYENEEAVDDSQLPKDRFSAERLKGVDSTLKIQPAELGDSAVYLCASSSWGSTSGLYNEQFFGPGTRLTVL.